A single sample gave rise to the 28 T cell receptor beta chains below, sequenced in a study of neurological immune-mediated disorders. TCRdb passed the 5' RACE reads through MiXCR, listing each CDR3 protein once. Among 57,000 or so distinct CDR3 sequences listed, about an eighth were seen once. The material sequenced was PBMCs. These TCRs come from a man aged 60-69 years in good health.

This clonotype was detected ten times or more. The V call is TRBV20-1, the J call TRBJ1-1, with D uncertain. CDR3 size: 13 residues. V lost 3 bases and J 0 bases, leaving 8 bases between the germline ends. Germline CDR1 DFQATT, CDR2 SNEGSKA (reference sequence). The CDR3: CSASPPLNTEAFF. For the CDR3, the DNA is TGCAGTGCTAGTCCCCCGCTGAACACTGAAGCTTTCTTT.

There are many counts of this clonotype. The V gene is TRBV20-1, the J gene TRBJ1-2, with D perhaps TRBD1 (6 bases). Looked up from germline, CDR1 is DFQATT and CDR2 is SNEGSKA (reference sequence). With 0 bases removed from V and 8 bases from J, the gap between germline ends came to 10 bases. The CDR3 length is 12 residues. In nucleotides, the CDR3 is TGCAGTGCTAGAGAAGGGGGAGAAGGCTACACCTTC. Its translation is CSAREGGEGYTF.

This clonotype was seen ten or more times. This chain links TRBV24-1 with TRBJ2-1; 7 positions match TRBD1. V lost 5 bases and J lost 4; bases outside the gene matches: 7. This CDR3 has 15 residues. Germline V gene data show CDR1 as KGHDR and CDR2 as SFDVKD. The CDR3 loop is CATSGDRPIYNEQFF. CDR3 nucleotides: TGTGCCACCAGTGGGGACAGACCCATTTACAATGAGCAGTTCTTC.

This clonotype was picked up many times. The chain couples TRBV9 to TRBJ2-3, with a tentative D call TRBD2 (7 bases). CDR1 is SGDLS, CDR2 YYNGEE, per germline. Trimming took off 0 bases at V and 2 bases at J, with 10 bases between the two ends. This CDR3 is built from 15 residues. CDR3 residues: CASSVGGGPTDTQYF. The CDR3 coding sequence is TGTGCCAGCAGCGTAGGGGGGGGCCCCACAGATACGCAGTATTTT. Supplemented by reference TRBV9 and TRBJ2-3, the full variable domain reads DSGVTQTPKHLITATGQRVTLRCSPRSGDLSVYWYQQSLDQGLQFLIQYYNGEERAKGNILERFSAQQFPDLHSELNLSSLELGDSALYFCASSVGGGPTDTQYFGPGTRLTVL.

This clonotype appeared many times. The rearrangement links TRBV20-1 to TRBJ2-7; D remains ambiguous. The V gene lost 1 base and the J gene lost 2 bases, with 15 bases spanning the gap. There are 15 residues in the CDR3. From germline, CDR1 is DFQATT and CDR2 SNEGSKA (reference sequence). The CDR3 here is CSARARFSGTYEQYF. CDR3 coding DNA: TGCAGTGCTAGAGCCCGATTCTCTGGGACCTACGAGCAGTACTTC.

The chain combines TRBV19 with TRBJ1-2; no definite D call. V was shortened by 8 bases and J by 5 bases, with 15 bases between the two germline ends. This CDR3 contains 13 residues. Germline CDR1 is LNHDA and CDR2 is SQIVND (reference sequence). CDR3 nucleotide sequence: TGTGCCAGTTTAGCAGGATTGGGATATGGCTACACCTTC. Its protein product is CASLAGLGYGYTF.

This clonotype was observed at least ten times. The rearrangement uses TRBV3-1 and TRBJ2-5; D remains unclear. The germline V and J ends were trimmed by 1 base and 3 bases, with 6 bases remaining between them. Germline lookup yields CDR1 LGHDT and CDR2 YNNKEL (reference sequence). The CDR3 has 13 amino acids. CDR3 residues: CASSQGREETQYF. For the CDR3, the DNA is TGTGCCAGCAGCCAAGGACGAGAAGAGACCCAGTACTTC.

In regard to this clonotype: A read error may explain this, as a much larger clone is one base away. The chain couples TRBV7-7 to TRBJ2-5; D is tentatively TRBD1 or TRBD2 (5 bases each). The CDR3 is 15 residues long. With 5 bases removed from V and 3 bases from J, the gap between germline ends came to 16 bases. Germline V lookup: CDR1 SSHAT, CDR2 FNYEAQ (reference sequence). CDR3 sequence: CASSIQSGREETQYF. Written as DNA, the CDR3 is TGTGCCAGCAGCATACAGTCAGGGAGAGAAGAGACCCAGTACTTC.

Many counts were recorded for this clonotype. The V and J genes are TRBV27 and TRBJ1-4; D is uncertain. The CDR3 has 17 amino acids. V was clipped by 2 bases and J by 0 bases, with 13 bases between them. The germline V gene has CDR1 MNHEY and CDR2 SMNVEV (reference sequence). For the CDR3, the DNA is TGTGCCAGCAGTTTAGTCGGCGGACCTGCAACTAATGAAAAACTGTTTTTT. Translating it yields CASSLVGGPATNEKLFF.

This clonotype was found many times. The rearrangement links TRBV14 to TRBJ2-3, with TRBD1 identical over 7 bases. This CDR3 spans 15 amino acids. The germline V gene has CDR1 SGHDN and CDR2 FVKESK. V lost 7 bases, J lost 3 bases, and 10 bases stayed unmatched. Here the CDR3 DNA reads TGTGCCAGCAAAAGAAGGGCAGGGGGAACAGATACGCAGTATTTT. Protein: CASKRRAGGTDTQYF.

This clonotype has a count of ten or more. This chain uses TRBV6-5 with TRBJ1-5, with D hard to call. The CDR3 loop spans 13 amino acids. V was shortened by 2 bases and J by 4 bases, with 6 bases between the two germline ends. Germline CDR1 is MNHEY and CDR2 is SVGAGI. The CDR3 nucleotides are TGTGCCAGCAGTTACGGGCCTAATCAGCCCCAGCATTTT. Amino acids: CASSYGPNQPQHF.

Turning to this clonotype: The junction does not match germline at one end; this may be a read error. V gene TRBV6-2 or TRBV6-3 combines with J gene TRBJ1-1; D remains unclear. Looked up from germline, CDR1 is MNHEY and CDR2 is SVGEGT. The CDR3 is made up of 15 amino acids. CDR3 coding DNA: TGTGCCAGCAGTACCCCTGCTGGCGGAAGGGCTGAAGATTTCTTT. Protein: CASSTPAGGRAEDFF.

A few counts support this clonotype. A much larger clone sits a single nucleotide away, making a read error possible. The chain has TRBV20-1 and TRBJ2-7, with D hard to call. Per the germline V gene, CDR1 is DFQATT and CDR2 is SNEGSKA (reference sequence). The CDR3 runs 14 residues. V was cut by 6 bases and J by 5 bases, with 20 bases left in between. CDR3 loop: CSAAGSTYGDEQYF. The CDR3 DNA sequence: TGCAGTGCGGCTGGTTCGACCTATGGCGACGAGCAGTACTTC.

This clonotype has at least ten counts. The V and J genes are TRBV29-1 and TRBJ1-5; perhaps TRBD1 as D (6 bases). The V gene's germline CDR1 is SQVTM and CDR2 ANQGSEA. The CDR3 extends over 13 amino acids. V was trimmed by 4 bases and J by 7 bases, leaving 14 bases between them. The CDR3 coding sequence is TGCAGCGTTGTTTGGGGGGCGGGACAGCCCCAGCATTTT. Translating it yields CSVVWGAGQPQHF.

This clonotype was seen at least ten times. The gene calls are TRBV7-2 and TRBJ1-2; D not resolved. With 5 bases removed from V and 2 bases from J, the gap between germline ends came to 15 bases. Germline CDR1 SGHTA, CDR2 FQGNSA. This CDR3 contains 15 residues. CDR3 loop: CASSPSRGENYGYTF. DNA of the CDR3: TGTGCCAGCAGCCCAAGTCGGGGTGAGAACTATGGCTACACCTTC.

Only a few counts were recorded for this clonotype. CDR3 nucleotide sequence: TGTGCCAGCAGTACATTCCGGGACAGAAATTCACCCCTCCACTTT. This gives the protein CASSTFRDRNSPLHF. The chain combines TRBV6-6 with TRBJ1-6; TRBD1 matches 7 bases. Germline V lookup: CDR1 MNHNY, CDR2 SVGAGI (reference sequence). Trimming at V came to 5 bases and at J to 7 bases, leaving 8 bases not matched to a gene. The CDR3 runs 15 residues.

This clonotype was seen many times. The V and J genes are TRBV10-3 and TRBJ2-1; 9 positions agree with TRBD2. Germline CDR1 reads ENHRY; CDR2 reads SYGVKD. The CDR3 has 14 residues. Trimming removed 4 bases from V and 6 bases from J; junction bases left unmatched: 4. As DNA, the CDR3 is TGTGCCATCAGTGTAGCGGGGGTCAGCAATGAGCAGTTCTTC. This sequence encodes CAISVAGVSNEQFF.

At least ten counts were recorded for this clonotype. The chain carries TRBV7-3 and TRBJ1-1; 9 positions agree with TRBD1. The germline V gene encodes CDR1 SGHTA and CDR2 FQGTGA. Unmatched junction bases numbered 14, after V lost 2 bases and J lost 4 bases. The CDR3 contains 18 residues. The CDR3 is CASSLPPPQQGAVTEAFF. CDR3 DNA: TGTGCCAGCAGCTTACCTCCCCCACAACAGGGGGCGGTCACTGAAGCTTTCTTT.

This clonotype has ten or more counts. The chain couples TRBV7-8 to TRBJ2-7; D might be TRBD2 (5 bases). V was clipped by 3 bases and J by 6 bases, with 18 bases between them. The CDR3 has 15 amino acids. Germline-derived CDR1 and CDR2 are SGHVS and FQNEAQ. The CDR3 DNA reads as TGTGCCAGCAGCTTGAGCGGACTCGCACTGGGCGAGCAGTACTTC. Its protein is CASSLSGLALGEQYF.

Many counts were recorded for this clonotype. V is TRBV20-1 and J is TRBJ2-3, with TRBD2 identical over 10 bases. The junction had 8 bases not matched to a gene; V was cut back by 2 bases and J by 6 bases. Looked up from germline, CDR1 is DFQATT and CDR2 is SNEGSKA (reference sequence). The CDR3 is 15 amino acids. CDR3 sequence: CSARSAGGPEDTQYF. The DNA of the CDR3 is TGCAGTGCTAGATCAGCGGGGGGGCCAGAGGATACGCAGTATTTT.

The chain recombines TRBV5-1 with TRBJ2-2; D gene ambiguous. CDR3 size: 16 residues. The germline V and J ends were trimmed by 0 bases and 0 bases, with 9 bases remaining between them. Germline V lookup: CDR1 SGHRS, CDR2 YFSETQ. CDR3 coding DNA: TGCGCCAGCAGCTTGGAGGGCAGGACGAACACCGGGGAGCTGTTTTTT. Its protein product is CASSLEGRTNTGELFF.

At least ten counts were recorded for this clonotype. V usage is TRBV18 and J usage is TRBJ1-1; tentative D call: TRBD1 (5 bases). Deletions cut 6 bases from V and 3 bases from J, with 17 bases between. CDR1 is KGHSH, CDR2 LQKENI, per germline. This CDR3 is built from 15 residues. The CDR3 reads CASSPLEGSHTEAFF. The DNA for the CDR3 is TGTGCCAGCTCCCCCCTGGAGGGGAGCCACACTGAAGCTTTCTTT.

This clonotype was observed many times. The CDR3 nucleotides are TGTGCCAGCTCACCGCGGGCAGCGAACACTGAAGCTTTCTTT. It codes for CASSPRAANTEAFF. The rearrangement links TRBV18 to TRBJ1-1; D ambiguous. The CDR3 runs to 14 residues. Germline CDR1 is KGHSH and CDR2 is LQKENI. Trimming left V 3 bases short and J 1 base short, with 9 bases between.

This rearrangement joins TRBV27 to TRBJ1-3; no clear D. V was shortened by 7 bases and J by 1 base, with 23 bases between the two germline ends. There are 18 residues in the CDR3. Germline V gene lookup returns CDR1 MNHEY and CDR2 SMNVEV (reference sequence). CDR3 DNA: TGTGCCAGCATCCCTCAACCCCCCCACGAGGGTTCTGGAAACACCATATATTTT. It is translated as CASIPQPPHEGSGNTIYF.

This clonotype was detected many times. The chain has TRBV27 and TRBJ1-6; TRBD1 matches 7 bases. This CDR3 region has 14 residues. CDR1 is MNHEY, CDR2 SMNVEV, per germline (reference sequence). Trimming cost V 5 bases and J 8 bases; bases outside gene matches: 6. CDR3 sequence reads: CASSPDREDSPLHF. The CDR3 DNA reads as TGTGCCAGCAGTCCCGACAGGGAGGATTCACCCCTCCACTTT.

This clonotype was detected many times. The gene calls are TRBV20-1 and TRBJ1-4, with D possibly being TRBD1 (5 bases). This CDR3 region has 15 residues. The V end lost 5 bases, the J end lost 3 bases, and 16 bases lay between the germline ends. Germline CDR1 and CDR2: DFQATT and SNEGSKA (reference sequence). CDR3 region: CSAQVQGFANEKLFF. The CDR3 nucleotides are TGCAGTGCTCAAGTCCAGGGTTTTGCTAATGAAAAACTGTTTTTT.

In regard to this clonotype: The junction departs from germline at one end; a sequencing error may be responsible. J is TRBJ1-2 and V is TRBV6-5; 7 bases align to TRBD1. Germline CDR1 and CDR2: MNHEY and SVGAGI. CDR3 length equals 12 residues. CDR3 DNA sequence: TGTGCCAGCAGTGACAACAGGGGCTGGGGTACATTC. Translating it yields CASSDNRGWGTF.

This clonotype was seen ten or more times. The V gene is TRBV6-5, the J gene TRBJ2-1; TRBD2 aligns across 8 bases. Germline CDR1 reads MNHEY; CDR2 reads SVGAGI. Trimming cost V 6 bases and J 4 bases; bases outside gene matches: 8. The CDR3 has 15 amino acids. The DNA for the CDR3 is TGTGCCAGCAGGTCCGGGACTAGTTCGTACAATGAGCAGTTCTTC. Its translation: CASRSGTSSYNEQFF.